These 31 T cell receptor beta chains share one sample of origin, sequenced in a study of tumor and adjacent non-tumor tissue in lung cancer. A modified ARM-PCR protocol with three rounds of nested PCR amplified TCRbeta. MiXCR was run by TCRdb on the multiplex PCR reads, yielding one entry per CDR3 protein. Of 100,000 or so distinct CDR3 sequences listed, roughly two thirds are singletons. This sample's RNA came from whole unsorted tissue. More than 3 cm separated this lung sample from the edge of the tumor. The sequenced material came from distant non-tumor lung tissue. These receptors all stem from a man aged 25 to 40 with non-small cell lung cancer.

As concerns this clonotype: This may be a read error, as it is one base from a much larger clone. The conserved phenylalanine or tryptophan normally closing the CDR3 is absent here, so this likely arose from a read error. The chain recombines TRBV20-1 with TRBJ2-1, with D uncertain. The V gene lost 5 bases and the J gene lost 6 bases, with 8 bases spanning the gap. This CDR3 has 11 amino acids. Germline-derived CDR1 and CDR2 are DFQATT and SNEGSKA (reference sequence). The chain's CDR3 is CSAPETNEQFS. DNA for the CDR3: TGCAGTGCTCCCGAAACCAATGAGCAGTTCTCC.

About this clonotype itself: No conserved phenylalanine or tryptophan ends this CDR3, so it is likely a read error. The chain links TRBV20-1 to TRBJ2-3, with no clear D. The CDR3 is 15 amino acids. From germline, CDR1 is DFQATT and CDR2 SNEGSKA (reference sequence). The V gene lost 1 base and the J gene lost 2 bases, with 13 bases spanning the gap. CDR3 DNA sequence: TGCAGTGCTAGAGGGCATGGTCCCGTCACAGATACGCAGTATTAT. Residues: CSARGHGPVTDTQYY.

This clonotype has just one count. Lacking the conserved final phenylalanine or tryptophan, this CDR3 likely reflects a read error. The rearrangement joins TRBV12-3 or TRBV12-4 to TRBJ1-5; the D gene is possibly TRBD1 (6 bases). The CDR3 has 14 residues. CDR3 protein: CASSLQGPNQSQHS. Written as DNA, the CDR3 is TGTGCCAGCAGTCTACAGGGCCCCAATCAGTCCCAGCATTCT.

This clonotype was found a few times. It may be a read error: a sequence one base away is much more abundant. The CDR3 nucleotides read TGTGTCAGCAGTCCCAGGGGGCTCACTATTCAGCCCCAGCATTTT. This translates into CVSSPRGLTIQPQHF. The gene calls are TRBV6-2 or TRBV6-3 and TRBJ1-5; 8 nucleotides line up with TRBD1. Germline V gene data show CDR1 as MNHEY and CDR2 as SVGEGT. This CDR3 contains 15 residues.

This clonotype appeared a single time. This chain connects TRBV11-2 to TRBJ1-1; a weak D match, TRBD1 (5 bases). Germline CDR1 reads SGHAT; CDR2 reads FQNNGV. The germline V and J ends were trimmed by 5 bases and 3 bases, with 10 bases remaining between them. This CDR3 comprises 13 residues. The CDR3 here is CASSLVQDTEAFF. The CDR3 DNA is TGTGCCAGCAGCCTCGTACAGGACACTGAAGCTTTCTTT.

About this clonotype: A read error may explain this, as a much larger clone is one base away. V is TRBV20-1 and J is TRBJ2-1; D could derive from TRBD1 or TRBD2 (5 bases each). The CDR3 is 16 residues long. The germline V gene has CDR1 DFQATT and CDR2 SNEGSKA (reference sequence). Written as DNA, the CDR3 is TGCAGTACTAGGCTCCCCTGGGGGAGCTTTAACAATGAGCAGTTCTTC. Amino acid sequence: CSTRLPWGSFNNEQFF.

Regarding this clonotype: The junction departs from germline at one end; a sequencing error may be responsible. This chain joins TRBV10-3 and TRBJ2-3; TRBD2 might be the D (5 bases). Germline V CDR1 and CDR2: ENHRY, SYGVKD. The CDR3 runs 13 residues. CDR3 sequence reads: CAALSGSTDMQYF. DNA of the CDR3: TGTGCCGCATTAAGTGGGAGCACAGATATGCAGTATTTT.

About this clonotype itself: One junction end does not reproduce the germline sequence, and a read error may be involved. The chain employs TRBV12-3 or TRBV12-4 and TRBJ2-5; TRBD2 matches at 14 bases. This CDR3 has 16 amino acids. The CDR3 bases are TGTGCCAGCGGTTTGGGGACTAGCGGGGGAGTAGAGGCCCAGTACTTC. Amino acids: CASGLGTSGGVEAQYF.

The chain combines TRBV11-2 with TRBJ2-4, with D maybe TRBD2 (7 bases). The CDR3 covers 14 residues. The V gene's germline CDR1 is SGHAT and CDR2 FQNNGV. The CDR3 region is CDGTYGGRGNIQYF. CDR3 nucleotide sequence: TGTGACGGCACCTACGGGGGGCGAGGAAACATTCAGTACTTC.

This clonotype has ten or more counts. This rearrangement joins TRBV20-1 to TRBJ2-5; TRBD2 aligns across 7 bases. The CDR3 loop spans 15 amino acids. From germline, CDR1 is DFQATT and CDR2 SNEGSKA (reference sequence). V lost 0 bases and J lost 1; bases outside the gene matches: 5. The CDR3 reads CSARDPRGIQETQYF. The CDR3 nucleotides read TGCAGTGCTAGAGATCCGCGGGGGATCCAAGAGACCCAGTACTTC.

A word on this clonotype: Compared with germline, one end of the junction differs, possibly owing to a read error. The gene calls are TRBV4-3 and TRBJ1-2, with D uncertain. CDR1 is LGHNA and CDR2 is YSLEER in the germline V gene. This CDR3 is built from 15 residues. The CDR3 bases are TGCGCCAGCAGCCAAGAAGTGTGGATCCACTATGGCTACGCCTTC. Translated, it gives CASSQEVWIHYGYAF.

In regard to this clonotype: The junction and the germline gene differ at one end; a read error may be behind it. This chain links TRBV29-1 with TRBJ1-2; D is unclear. The CDR3 extends over 13 amino acids. The germline gives CDR1 SQVTM, CDR2 ANQGSEA. CDR3 sequence reads: CSVVAVINYGYTF. CDR3 bases: TGTAGCGTTGTAGCGGTAATTAACTATGGCTACACCTTC.

Details on this clonotype: Compared with germline, one end of the junction differs, possibly owing to a read error. The CDR3 DNA follows: TGTGCCAACAGCTCAAGGACAGGGGCAAGCTCCTACAATGAGCAGTTCTTC. Protein: CANSSRTGASSYNEQFF. The V and J genes are TRBV5-6 and TRBJ2-1, with TRBD1 matching 9 bases. Germline V CDR1 and CDR2: SGHDT, YYEEEE. The CDR3 contains 17 residues.

The chain is built from TRBV7-9 and TRBJ2-7; 8 bases are a match to TRBD1. In germline, CDR1 is SEHNR, CDR2 FQNEAQ (reference sequence). The trim removed 2 bases at V and 5 bases at J, leaving 8 bases unmatched. This CDR3 region has 15 residues. For the CDR3, the DNA is TGTGCCAGCAGCTTACGCGCGGCAGGGGGCAACGAGCAGTACTTC. Residues: CASSLRAAGGNEQYF.

The J gene is TRBJ1-4, the V gene TRBV2, with 8 positions matching TRBD1. Germline values: CDR1 SNHLY, CDR2 FYNNEI. The CDR3 is 15 residues long. With 2 bases clipped from V and 7 bases from J, the junction kept 6 bases outside the gene matches. CDR3 region: CASSERGTGAEKLFF. The DNA of the CDR3 is TGTGCCAGCAGTGAACGGGGGACAGGAGCTGAAAAACTGTTTTTT.

Details on this clonotype: The CDR3 carries no conserved terminal phenylalanine or tryptophan, so it likely arises from a read error. The chain employs TRBV28 and TRBJ2-1, with a weak D call TRBD1 (5 bases). Per the germline V gene, CDR1 is MDHEN and CDR2 is SYDVKM. This CDR3 contains 15 residues. V was trimmed by 3 bases and J by 5 bases, leaving 14 bases between them. The DNA for the CDR3 is TGTGCCAGCAGTTTCCCCGGACAAGGCCACAATGAGCAGTTCTTA. Protein: CASSFPGQGHNEQFL.

This clonotype was picked up a small number of times. This clone may be a read error of a much larger clone one base away. This chain uses TRBV29-1 with TRBJ2-5, with a tentative D call TRBD1 (6 bases). Germline CDR1 reads SQVTM; CDR2 reads ANQGSEA. The CDR3 consists of 11 residues. The V and J ends lost 7 bases and 12 bases respectively, with 18 bases between them. The CDR3 sequence: CSGKQAEGEYF. CDR3 DNA sequence: TGCAGCGGTAAACAGGCCGAGGGGGAGTACTTC.

As for this clonotype: A much larger clone differs by one base, so this may be a read error. The rearrangement links TRBV20-1 to TRBJ2-6; D possibly corresponds to TRBD1 (5 bases). CDR3 length equals 17 residues. The V gene's germline CDR1 is DFQATT and CDR2 SNEGSKA (reference sequence). DNA of the CDR3: TGCAGTGCTAGACCGACCGGGTCCAGCTCTGGGGCCAACGTCCTGATTTTC. This translates into CSARPTGSSSGANVLIF.

The chain carries TRBV5-1 and TRBJ2-2; possible D gene TRBD2, 6 bases. Germline V gene lookup returns CDR1 SGHRS and CDR2 YFSETQ. This CDR3 spans 14 amino acids. Trimming removed 0 bases at V and 7 bases at J, with 10 bases between. CDR3 sequence: CASSLEAGHGELFF. The CDR3 DNA sequence: TGCGCCAGCAGCTTGGAAGCGGGTCACGGGGAGCTGTTTTTT.

As concerns this clonotype: It is likely a read error, because the conserved phenylalanine at the end of the CDR3 is missing. V and J are TRBV11-2 and TRBJ2-1; 12 bases are shared with TRBD2. Germline CDR1 SGHAT, CDR2 FQNNGV. The CDR3 is 16 amino acids. The V segment lost 5 bases and the J segment 10 bases; nucleotides outside the gene matches: 12. The CDR3 protein is CASSQGLAGGYSEQFI. The DNA for the CDR3 is TGTGCCAGCAGCCAGGGTCTAGCGGGAGGGTACAGCGAGCAGTTCATC.

The chain joins TRBV20-1 to TRBJ2-3; possible D gene TRBD2, 6 bases. The CDR3 runs 15 residues. Germline CDR1 DFQATT, CDR2 SNEGSKA (reference sequence). V was cut by 3 bases and J by 5 bases, with 18 bases left in between. CDR3 region: CSASKPEGRGDTQYF. As DNA, the CDR3 is TGCAGTGCTAGCAAGCCGGAAGGGCGGGGAGATACGCAGTATTTT.

To note about this clonotype: The CDR3 end shows no conserved phenylalanine or tryptophan, and so a read error is likely. No DNA is shown, since the ends of the CDR3 on it are uncertain; the CDR3 is the one TCRdb lists. The chain links TRBV6-1 to TRBJ1-1; TRBD1, the table's D call, was not compared with the DNA. CDR1 and CDR2 from the germline V gene are MNHNS and SASEGT. The CDR3 has 13 amino acids, counting both end residues. This CDR3 reads CASIGQGVTEAFS.

This clonotype occurred once. This may arise from a read error, as a much more abundant clone is one base away. The genes are TRBV5-6 and TRBJ1-6, with TRBD1 matching over 11 bases. The V gene's germline CDR1 is SGHDT and CDR2 YYEEEE. The CDR3 extends over 15 amino acids. CDR3 residues: CVSSTGQGAGSPLHF. CDR3 DNA sequence: TGTGTCAGCAGCACCGGACAGGGGGCGGGATCACCCCTCCACTTT.

A single count supports this clonotype. This may be a read error: a much more frequent sequence differs by one nucleotide. The rearrangement links TRBV29-1 to TRBJ2-2; 16 bases agree with TRBD2. CDR3 length: 17 amino acids. The V gene's germline CDR1 is SQVTM and CDR2 ANQGSEA. The chain's CDR3 is CGVEGTSGRGNTGELFF. The CDR3, as DNA: TGCGGCGTTGAAGGGACTAGCGGGAGGGGGAACACCGGGGAGCTGTTTTTT.

About this clonotype itself: At one end the junction does not follow the germline gene, possibly because of a read error. This CDR3 reads CSVGRTIDNEQFF. In DNA form, the CDR3 reads TGCAGCGTTGGAAGGACAATCGACAATGAACAGTTCTTC. J is TRBJ2-1 and V is TRBV29-1; D is possibly TRBD1 (5 bases). Germline CDR1 SQVTM, CDR2 ANQGSEA. CDR3 size: 13 residues.

This clonotype was counted a few times. The rearrangement joins TRBV20-1 to TRBJ1-1; D call uncertain. CDR1 DFQATT and CDR2 SNEGSKA come from the germline V gene (reference sequence). The CDR3 spans 11 residues. V lost 5 bases, J lost 4 bases, and 8 bases lay in between. CDR3 sequence reads: CSAPLLTEAFF. CDR3 sequence (DNA): TGCAGTGCTCCCCTCCTCACTGAAGCTTTCTTT.

This clonotype appeared a few times. The chain uses TRBV6-2 or TRBV6-3 and TRBJ2-3, with no clear D. The CDR3 is made up of 12 amino acids. The V gene's germline CDR1 is MNHEY and CDR2 SVGEGT. The V gene lost 6 bases and the J gene lost 1 base, with 5 bases spanning the gap. The CDR3 DNA is TGTGCCAGCAGCCCTCGCACAGATACGCAGTATTTT. Translation: CASSPRTDTQYF.

Regarding this clonotype: A junction boundary mismatches the germline segment, possibly from a read error. The V call is TRBV4-3, the J call TRBJ2-2, with D tentatively TRBD2 (5 bases). The CDR3 runs 13 residues. Per germline, CDR1 LGHNA and CDR2 YSLEER. The CDR3 reads CANSQDYAGELFF. DNA for the CDR3: TGCGCCAACAGCCAAGATTATGCCGGGGAGCTGTTTTTC.

Turning to this clonotype: The junction departs from germline at one end; a sequencing error may be responsible. The chain has TRBV12-3 or TRBV12-4 and TRBJ1-6, with D possibly being TRBD1 (6 bases). The CDR3 has 14 residues. The CDR3 spells CASSFRGGNSHLLF. CDR3 DNA sequence: TGTGCCAGCAGCTTCAGGGGAGGTAATTCACACCTCCTCTTT.

Regarding this clonotype: As the CDR3 is not closed by the conserved phenylalanine or tryptophan, this likely results from a read error. This rearrangement joins TRBV12-3 or TRBV12-4 to TRBJ1-3; D is uncertain. V was clipped by 5 bases and J by 2 bases, with 10 bases between them. The CDR3 sequence is 14 residues long. The CDR3 protein is CASSPGYTGNTIYP. CDR3 nucleotides: TGTGCCAGCAGTCCAGGCTACACTGGAAACACCATATATCCT.

For this clonotype: The junction departs from germline at one end; a sequencing error may be responsible. V gene TRBV20-1 combines with J gene TRBJ2-1; possibly TRBD2 for D (5 bases). Germline V lookup: CDR1 DFQATT, CDR2 SNEGSKA (reference sequence). The CDR3 length is 15 residues. CDR3 in amino acids: CSAMTGNSVLHERFF. The DNA of the CDR3 is TGCAGTGCCATGACCGGGAATAGCGTTCTCCATGAGCGGTTCTTC.